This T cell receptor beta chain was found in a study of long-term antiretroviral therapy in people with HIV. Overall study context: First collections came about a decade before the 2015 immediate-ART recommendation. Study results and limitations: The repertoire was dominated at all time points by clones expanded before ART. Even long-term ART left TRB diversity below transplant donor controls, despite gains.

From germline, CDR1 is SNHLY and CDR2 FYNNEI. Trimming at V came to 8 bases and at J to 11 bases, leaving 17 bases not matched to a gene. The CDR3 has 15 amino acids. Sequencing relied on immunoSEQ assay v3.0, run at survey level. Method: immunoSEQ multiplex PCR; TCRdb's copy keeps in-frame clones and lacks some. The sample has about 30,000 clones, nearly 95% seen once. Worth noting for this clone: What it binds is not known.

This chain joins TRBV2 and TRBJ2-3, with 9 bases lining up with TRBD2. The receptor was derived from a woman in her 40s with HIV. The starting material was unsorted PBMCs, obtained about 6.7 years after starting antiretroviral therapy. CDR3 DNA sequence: TGTGCCAGCGGTACCGACCCGGGACTAGCCCATCGGCAGTATTTT. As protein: CASGTDPGLAHRQYF. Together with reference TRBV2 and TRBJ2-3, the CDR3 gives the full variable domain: EPEVTQTPSHQVTQMGQEVILRCVPISNHLYFYWYRQILGQKVEFLVSFYNNEISEKSEIFDDQFSVERPDGSNFTLKIRSTKLEDSAMYFCASGTDPGLAHRQYFGPGTRLTVL.